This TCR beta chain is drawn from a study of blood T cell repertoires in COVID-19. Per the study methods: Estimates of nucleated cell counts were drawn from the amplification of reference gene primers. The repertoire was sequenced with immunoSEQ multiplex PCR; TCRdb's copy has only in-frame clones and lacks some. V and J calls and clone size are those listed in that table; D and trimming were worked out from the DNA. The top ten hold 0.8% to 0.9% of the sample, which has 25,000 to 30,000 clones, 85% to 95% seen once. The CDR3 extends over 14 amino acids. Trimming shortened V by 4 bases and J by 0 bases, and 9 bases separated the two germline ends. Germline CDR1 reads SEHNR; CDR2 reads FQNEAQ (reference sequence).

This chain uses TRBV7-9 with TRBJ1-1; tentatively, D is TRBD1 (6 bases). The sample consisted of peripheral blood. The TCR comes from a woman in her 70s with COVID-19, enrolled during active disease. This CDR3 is CASSWTVLNTEAFF. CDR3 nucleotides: TGTGCCAGCAGCTGGACAGTTTTGAACACTGAAGCTTTCTTT.